Listed below are T cell receptor beta chains from one sample, sequenced in a study of memory CD4+ T cells and cytomegalovirus serostatus. Sequencing was performed with immunoSEQ multiplex PCR; in TCRdb, only in-frame clones are kept and a portion is missing. The profile shows some 50,000 clones, roughly 73% of them singletons. The sequenced material came from memory CD4+ T cells from blood. The source is an adult in good health and CMV-seronegative. Each CDR3 is given with its conserved first and last residue. A D gene is named only where the DNA matches it firmly. A row's size may be missing; if present it is once, few, many or a size class.

TRBD1	TRBV5-4	.	TRBJ1-4	CASSFGGQATNEKLFF	TGTGCCAGCAGCTTTGGGGGACAGGCAACTAATGAAAAACTGTTTTTT
.	TRBV5-6	few	TRBJ1-5	CASSLVGQINQPQHF	TGTGCCAGCAGCTTGGTGGGCCAGATTAATCAGCCCCAGCATTTT
.	TRBV21-1	few	TRBJ1-2	CASLGQKNYGYTF	TGTGCCAGCCTGGGACAAAAAAACTATGGCTACACCTTC
TRBD1	TRBV10-3	.	TRBJ2-7	CAISVRQGARYEQYF	TGTGCCATCAGTGTTAGACAGGGGGCTAGGTACGAGCAGTACTTC
TRBD1	TRBV2	.	TRBJ2-7	CASTLGRGRTVSDEQYF	TGTGCCAGCACTCTAGGTAGGGGGCGGACAGTTTCAGACGAGCAGTACTTC
TRBD2	TRBV9	.	TRBJ2-3	CASSFLAGVSTDTQYF	TGTGCCAGCAGCTTCCTAGCGGGGGTGAGCACAGATACGCAGTATTTT
.	TRBV5-4	.	TRBJ2-3	CASSGRDSDTQYF	TGTGCCAGCAGCGGTAGGGATTCAGATACGCAGTATTTT
TRBD2	TRBV28	.	TRBJ2-3	CASSVVRGGIDTQYF	TGTGCCAGCAGCGTAGTTCGGGGGGGCATAGATACGCAGTATTTT
.	TRBV7-6	.	TRBJ1-1	CASSRVEGTEAFF	TGTGCCAGCAGCCGCGTAGAGGGCACTGAAGCTTTCTTT
.	TRBV5-1	.	TRBJ1-1	CASRTTGPDGTEAFF	TGCGCCAGCAGAACGACAGGCCCAGACGGCACTGAAGCTTTCTTT
.	TRBV12-1	.	TRBJ2-1	CASSFVSTFLLSYNEQFF	TGTGCCAGCAGCTTTGTTAGCACATTCCTCCTATCCTACAATGAGCAGTTCTTC
.	TRBV7-8	.	TRBJ2-5	CASRFSGGQETQYF	TGTGCCAGCAGATTTAGCGGAGGCCAAGAGACCCAGTACTTC
.	TRBV6-1	.	TRBJ1-1	CASTEDGVRNTEAFF	TGTGCCAGCACCGAGGACGGGGTTCGGAACACTGAAGCTTTCTTT
TRBD1	TRBV7-3	.	TRBJ1-2	CASSPGQGLNYGYTF	TGTGCCAGCAGCCCGGGACAGGGACTAAACTATGGCTACACCTTC
.	TRBV7-2	.	TRBJ2-3	CASTSLTGAQDTQYF	TGTGCCAGCACCTCACTAACGGGGGCTCAAGATACGCAGTATTTT
.	TRBV18	few	TRBJ1-1	CASSPGTLANTEAFF	TGTGCCAGCTCACCAGGTACTCTAGCGAACACTGAAGCTTTCTTT
.	TRBV19	few	TRBJ1-2	CASSKEGIFNYGYTF	TGTGCCAGTAGCAAAGAGGGCATCTTTAACTATGGCTACACCTTC
TRBD2	TRBV5-1	.	TRBJ2-5	CASSLALAGGRETQYF	TGCGCCAGCAGCTTGGCACTAGCGGGGGGCCGGGAGACCCAGTACTTC
.	TRBV7-2	.	TRBJ2-3	CASSSDLSTDTQYF	TGTGCCAGCAGCTCAGACCTCTCAACAGATACGCAGTATTTT
.	TRBV5-6	.	TRBJ2-2	CASSQGRQVRTGELFF	TGTGCCAGCAGCCAAGGTAGACAGGTCCGTACCGGGGAGCTGTTTTTT
TRBD1	TRBV4-2	.	TRBJ1-5	CASSQFDRDSTNQPQHF	TGTGCCAGCAGCCAGTTTGACCGGGACAGCACAAATCAGCCCCAGCATTTT
.	TRBV29-1	.	TRBJ2-7	CSVVWTSTYEQYF	TGCAGCGTTGTATGGACAAGTACCTACGAGCAGTACTTC
TRBD2	TRBV6-1	.	TRBJ2-3	CASSGGTSGGSRTDTQYF	TGTGCCAGCAGTGGAGGGACTAGCGGGGGGTCCCGCACAGATACGCAGTATTTT